This T cell receptor beta chain was obtained from a study of CD8 T cells in Susac syndrome. The germline V gene has CDR1 SGHTA and CDR2 FQGNSA. The CDR3 is 13 residues long. V gave up 5 bases and J gave up 4 bases, with 12 bases separating them. RNA in amounts of roughly 0.5 to 1 ug was reverse transcribed with random hexamers. With immunoSEQ multiplex PCR, TCR beta CDR3 was amplified across 54 Vbeta and 13 Jbeta. TCRdb redid the calling of the immunoSEQ multiplex PCR reads with MiXCR, one entry per CDR3 protein. There are 120,000 or so distinct CDR3 sequences in the sample; approximately 94% occur only once, and around 0.12% lies in the top ten.

This TCR was recovered from a human donor with multiple sclerosis. The sequenced material came from CD4+ T cells from PBMCs. The chain combines TRBV7-2 with TRBJ2-7, with D possibly TRBD1 on 6 matching bases. Here the CDR3 reads CASSPHQGYEQYF. The CDR3 DNA reads as TGTGCCAGCAGCCCTCATCAGGGGTACGAGCAGTACTTC.